These T cell receptor beta chains were read from a single sample in a study of preoperative IRX-2 immunotherapy in early breast cancer. The data were produced by immunoSEQ multiplex PCR, yet TCRdb's version contains in-frame clones alone and is incomplete. The sample shows over 60,000 clones, 94% of them seen only once. The sample was gathered from a patient treated with IRX-2 immunotherapy. These receptors all come from a human donor with breast cancer. CDR3s include the opening cysteine and the closing phenylalanine or tryptophan. The D gene is left open where the match is weak. Size is stated for part of the rows, as once, few or many counts, or as a class when the clone is expanded.

TRBV4-3,-,-,TRBJ1-5,CASKNFAEYRNQPQHF,TGCGCCAGCAAAAATTTCGCAGAGTATCGCAATCAGCCCCAGCATTTT
TRBV4-3,TRBD2,-,TRBJ2-2,CASSQDVGLGNANTGELFF,TGCGCCAGCAGCCAAGATGTGGGACTAGGGAACGCGAACACCGGGGAGCTGTTTTTT
TRBV19,-,once,TRBJ2-7,CASGDYEQYF,TGTGCCAGTGGCGACTACGAGCAGTACTTC
TRBV18,TRBD2,-,TRBJ2-4,CASSPGGNKNIQYF,TGTGCCAGCTCACCGGGGGGGAACAAAAACATTCAGTACTTC
TRBV15,TRBD1,-,TRBJ1-2,CATRDGDRENRYTF,TGTGCCACCAGGGATGGGGACAGGGAAAATCGCTACACCTTC
TRBV7-2,-,-,TRBJ1-5,CASRTGTGGLQPQHF,TGTGCCAGCAGAACAGGAACGGGGGGTCTTCAGCCCCAGCATTTT
TRBV19,-,-,TRBJ1-2,CASSLQDRPGTF,TGTGCCAGTAGTCTGCAAGACAGACCGGGGACCTTC
TRBV19,-,-,TRBJ2-7,CASRHRGGSYEQYF,TGTGCCAGTAGGCACAGGGGAGGTAGCTACGAGCAGTACTTC
TRBV4-3,TRBD2,-,TRBJ2-3,CASSPLAGPTDTQYF,TGCGCCAGCAGCCCGCTAGCGGGGCCCACAGATACGCAGTATTTT
TRBV7-9,TRBD2,-,TRBJ2-7,CASSLAGGGEQYF,TGTGCCAGCAGCTTAGCGGGGGGGGGCGAGCAGTACTTC
TRBV4-3,TRBD2,-,TRBJ2-1,CASSQGTSGAAWKFF,TGCGCCAGCAGCCAAGGGACTAGCGGGGCGGCCTGGAAGTTCTTC
TRBV7-8,-,-,TRBJ2-1,CASSPRFGEQFF,TGTGCCAGCAGCCCCCGGTTTGGAGAGCAGTTCTTC
TRBV11-1,-,-,TRBJ1-1,CASSAKGQMNTEAFF,TGTGCCAGCAGCGCAAAGGGTCAAATGAACACTGAAGCTTTCTTT
TRBV2,-,-,TRBJ2-1,CASTSDRVQRDNEQFF,TGTGCCAGCACCTCCGACAGGGTCCAGCGGGACAATGAGCAGTTCTTC
TRBV5-1,TRBD1,-,TRBJ1-6,CASSFGTVNSPLHF,TGCGCCAGCAGCTTTGGGACAGTTAATTCACCCCTCCACTTT
TRBV5-6,TRBD1,-,TRBJ1-6,CASSLSGTGGDSPLHF,TGTGCCAGCAGCTTGAGTGGGACAGGGGGCGATTCACCCCTCCACTTT
TRBV28,TRBD1,-,TRBJ2-3,CASRGQGYDTQYF,TGTGCCAGCAGGGGACAGGGGTACGATACGCAGTATTTT
TRBV11-3,TRBD1,-,TRBJ2-7,CASSLDSATGLYEQYF,TGTGCCAGCAGCTTAGATAGTGCGACAGGGCTCTACGAGCAGTACTTC
TRBV6-5,TRBD1,-,TRBJ2-7,CASGQGAFEQYF,TGTGCCAGCGGGCAGGGGGCGTTCGAGCAGTACTTC
TRBV7-9,-,-,TRBJ1-2,CASSLWGGYTF,TGTGCCAGCAGCTTATGGGGTGGCTACACCTTC
TRBV18,-,-,TRBJ2-4,CASSRGTPGHLAKNIQYF,TGTGCCAGCTCACGAGGAACCCCGGGACACCTCGCCAAAAACATTCAGTACTTC
TRBV7-9,TRBD2,-,TRBJ2-1,CASSLVATSFPDEQFF,TGTGCCAGCAGCTTAGTGGCGACTAGCTTCCCCGATGAGCAGTTCTTC
TRBV9,-,-,TRBJ2-1,CASSVSRGNEQFF,TGTGCCAGCAGCGTTAGTAGGGGCAATGAGCAGTTCTTC
TRBV5-6,-,-,TRBJ2-7,CASSTGTTSPPWF,TGTGCCAGCAGCACTGGAACTACCTCCCCCCCATGGTTC
TRBV11-3,-,-,TRBJ2-5,CASSTTGPWGQETQYF,TGTGCCAGCAGCACCACAGGGCCCTGGGGCCAAGAGACCCAGTACTTC
TRBV5-6,-,-,TRBJ2-7,CASSRSYEQYF,TGTGCCAGCAGCCGGAGCTACGAGCAGTACTTC
TRBV14,TRBD2,-,TRBJ2-1,CASSQTSGGEQFF,TGTGCCAGCAGCCAGACTAGCGGGGGTGAGCAGTTCTTC
TRBV5-4,TRBD2,-,TRBJ2-7,CASSLDLSGRAGEQYF,TGTGCCAGCAGCTTGGACCTTAGCGGGAGGGCCGGGGAGCAGTACTTC
TRBV11-3,-,-,TRBJ2-3,CASSLGSPSTDTQYF,TGTGCCAGCAGCTTAGGTAGCCCTAGCACAGATACGCAGTATTTT
TRBV4-3,-,-,TRBJ2-7,CASSLTVSYEQYF,TGCGCCAGCAGCCTGACAGTGAGCTACGAGCAGTACTTC
TRBV18,-,-,TRBJ1-2,CASSPLTGQFDGYTF,TGTGCCAGCTCACCACTAACAGGGCAGTTTGATGGCTACACCTTC
TRBV5-4,TRBD1,-,TRBJ2-5,CASSQGQGETQYF,TGTGCCAGCAGCCAAGGACAGGGAGAGACCCAGTACTTC
TRBV9,-,-,TRBJ2-3,CASSPSGGLTDTQYF,TGTGCCAGCAGCCCATCAGGGGGACTCACAGATACGCAGTATTTT
TRBV15,TRBD1,-,TRBJ1-2,CATSRVLGQGNGYTF,TGTGCCACCAGCAGAGTATTGGGACAGGGGAATGGCTACACCTTC
TRBV4-3,-,-,TRBJ2-7,CASSPGGRADYEQYF,TGCGCCAGCAGCCCTGGGGGCCGGGCGGACTACGAGCAGTACTTC
TRBV7-9,-,-,TRBJ2-3,CASSPSPTAGVRQYF,TGTGCCAGCAGCCCCTCCCCGACCGCCGGCGTGAGGCAGTATTTT
TRBV4-2,-,-,TRBJ2-1,CASSQYNSGNNEQFF,TGTGCCAGCAGCCAATACAACTCTGGTAACAATGAGCAGTTCTTC
TRBV7-2,TRBD1,-,TRBJ2-5,CASSWTDRGVKTQYF,TGTGCCAGCAGCTGGACGGACAGGGGGGTTAAGACCCAGTACTTC
TRBV18,TRBD1,once,TRBJ1-2,CASSPPLEIQGAGGYTF,TGTGCCAGCTCACCCCCGTTAGAGATACAGGGGGCAGGTGGCTACACCTTC
TRBV19,-,-,TRBJ2-7,CASSIGGNAGEQYF,TGTGCCAGTAGTATAGGCGGGAACGCGGGCGAGCAGTACTTC
TRBV30,-,-,TRBJ1-5,CAWRPGGSWEPQHF,TGTGCCTGGAGACCGGGGGGGTCTTGGGAGCCCCAGCATTTT
TRBV28,-,-,TRBJ1-1,CASSPRTFVMNTEAFF,TGTGCCAGCAGCCCGAGGACATTCGTGATGAACACTGAAGCTTTCTTT
TRBV7-6,-,-,TRBJ1-6,CASSPQSTATEPLHF,TGTGCCAGCAGCCCCCAGTCGACAGCCACAGAACCCCTCCACTTT
TRBV7-9,-,-,TRBJ2-2,CASSLEDWSGELFF,TGTGCCAGCAGCTTGGAGGATTGGAGCGGGGAGCTGTTTTTT
TRBV7-8,TRBD2,-,TRBJ2-7,CASRGGTFRGDEQYF,TGTGCCAGCAGGGGAGGGACTTTCCGTGGAGACGAGCAGTACTTC
TRBV28,TRBD2,-,TRBJ2-3,CASSFGRGGLLGTDTQYF,TGTGCCAGCAGTTTCGGGCGGGGGGGCCTCTTAGGCACAGATACGCAGTATTTT
TRBV28,-,-,TRBJ1-5,CASSLERHQPQHF,TGTGCCAGCAGTTTAGAACGGCATCAGCCCCAGCATTTT
TRBV7-2,-,-,TRBJ2-7,CASSYDGQNPREQYF,TGTGCCAGCAGCTATGACGGACAGAATCCGCGGGAGCAGTACTTC
TRBV5-1,-,-,TRBJ2-2,CASSLGGSNTGELFF,TGCGCCAGCAGCTTGGGAGGATCGAACACCGGGGAGCTGTTTTTT
TRBV29-1,TRBD2,-,TRBJ2-1,CSVYKGSGGNNEQFF,TGCAGCGTCTACAAGGGCAGCGGGGGGAACAATGAGCAGTTCTTC
TRBV7-2,-,-,TRBJ2-7,CASSSSVGSEQYF,TGTGCCAGCAGCTCCTCCGTTGGGAGCGAGCAGTACTTC
TRBV19,-,-,TRBJ2-5,CASSIQGPQETQYF,TGTGCCAGTAGTATCCAGGGACCCCAAGAGACCCAGTACTTC
TRBV19,-,-,TRBJ2-1,CASSIWQYNEQFF,TGTGCCAGTAGTATTTGGCAGTACAATGAGCAGTTCTTC
TRBV18,-,-,TRBJ1-6,CASSPEGGNSPLHF,TGTGCCAGCTCACCGGAAGGCGGAAATTCACCCCTCCACTTT
TRBV4-3,-,-,TRBJ2-3,CASSQINDQDTQYF,TGCGCCAGCAGCCAAATCAACGACCAGGATACGCAGTATTTT